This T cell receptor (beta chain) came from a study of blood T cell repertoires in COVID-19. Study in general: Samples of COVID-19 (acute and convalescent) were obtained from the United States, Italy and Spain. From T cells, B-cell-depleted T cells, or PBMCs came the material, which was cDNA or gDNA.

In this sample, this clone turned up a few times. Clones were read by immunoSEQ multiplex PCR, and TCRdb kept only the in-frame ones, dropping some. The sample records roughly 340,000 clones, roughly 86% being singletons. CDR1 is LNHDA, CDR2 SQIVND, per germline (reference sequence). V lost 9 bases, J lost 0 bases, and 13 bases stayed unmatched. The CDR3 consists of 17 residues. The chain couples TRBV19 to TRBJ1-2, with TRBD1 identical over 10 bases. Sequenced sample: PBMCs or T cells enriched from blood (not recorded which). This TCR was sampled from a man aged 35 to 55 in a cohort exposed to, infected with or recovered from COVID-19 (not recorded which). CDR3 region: CASTPYGTGASNYGYTF. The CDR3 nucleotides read TGTGCCAGCACCCCATACGGGACAGGGGCATCTAACTATGGCTACACCTTC.